This passage covers 4 T cell receptor beta chains from one sample sequenced in a study of cytomegalovirus exposure and HLA in healthy donors. The PCR had 60 Vbeta and 13 Jbeta primers. Method: immunoSEQ multiplex PCR; TCRdb's copy keeps in-frame clones and lacks some. The sample includes more than 90,000 clones, roughly 80% of them seen just once. Sample: PBMCs. The receptors stem from a man between 35 and 55 years old in good health and CMV-seropositive.

Details on this clone: The CDR3 does not close with the conserved phenylalanine or tryptophan, likely indicating a read error. This chain links TRBV12-5 with TRBJ1-5; 9 bases line up with TRBD1. The junction had 20 bases not matched to a gene; V was cut back by 5 bases and J by 6 bases. The CDR3 loop spans 19 amino acids. CDR1 LGHNT and CDR2 FRNRAP come from the germline V gene. DNA for the CDR3: TGTGCTAGTGGTACCATGATCCCCGGGACAGGGACCATAGCTCAGCCCCAGCATCTT. This translates into CASGTMIPGTGTIAQPQHL.

The chain carries TRBV4-1 and TRBJ2-5; perhaps TRBD2 as D (7 bases). The V gene's germline CDR1 is MGHRA and CDR2 YSYEKL. CDR3 length equals 16 residues. V was clipped by 4 bases and J by 5 bases, with 20 bases between them. In nucleotides, the CDR3 is TGCGCCAGCAGCCTCCGAGGGGGGGCGGAAACGGAGACCCAGTACTTC. It yields the protein CASSLRGGAETETQYF.

CDR3 in amino acids: CASSSGTSGVFSGELFF. The DNA of the CDR3 is TGCGCCAGCAGCTCCGGGACTAGCGGGGTGTTCAGCGGGGAGCTGTTTTTT. The chain employs TRBV5-1 and TRBJ2-2, with TRBD2 matching 13 bases. This CDR3 has 17 residues. V dropped 3 bases and J dropped 7; count of bases not matched to a gene: 9. The V gene's germline CDR1 is SGHRS and CDR2 YFSETQ.

The chain has TRBV18 and TRBJ1-2; 7 bases align to TRBD1. Trimming took 0 bases from V and 6 from J; bases not matched to a gene: 10. CDR3 length: 16 amino acids. Germline CDR1 KGHSH, CDR2 LQKENI. The CDR3 sequence is CASSPPKPRGFNGYTF. CDR3 nucleotides: TGTGCCAGCTCACCACCGAAACCCAGGGGGTTCAATGGCTACACCTTC.